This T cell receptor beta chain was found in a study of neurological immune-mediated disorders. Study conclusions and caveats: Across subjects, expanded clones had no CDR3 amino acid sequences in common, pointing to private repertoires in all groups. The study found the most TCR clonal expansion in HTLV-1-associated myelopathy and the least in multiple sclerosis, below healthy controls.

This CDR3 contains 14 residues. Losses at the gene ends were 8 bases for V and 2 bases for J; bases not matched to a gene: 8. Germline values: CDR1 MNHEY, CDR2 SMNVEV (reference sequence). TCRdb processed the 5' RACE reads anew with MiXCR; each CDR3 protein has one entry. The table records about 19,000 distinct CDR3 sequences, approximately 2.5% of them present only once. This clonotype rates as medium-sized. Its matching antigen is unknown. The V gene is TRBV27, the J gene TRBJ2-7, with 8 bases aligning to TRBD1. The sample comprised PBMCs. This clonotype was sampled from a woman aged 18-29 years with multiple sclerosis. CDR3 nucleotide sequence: TGTGCCAGCCGGACAGGGCTGGGGCCCTACGAGCAGTACTTC. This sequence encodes CASRTGLGPYEQYF.